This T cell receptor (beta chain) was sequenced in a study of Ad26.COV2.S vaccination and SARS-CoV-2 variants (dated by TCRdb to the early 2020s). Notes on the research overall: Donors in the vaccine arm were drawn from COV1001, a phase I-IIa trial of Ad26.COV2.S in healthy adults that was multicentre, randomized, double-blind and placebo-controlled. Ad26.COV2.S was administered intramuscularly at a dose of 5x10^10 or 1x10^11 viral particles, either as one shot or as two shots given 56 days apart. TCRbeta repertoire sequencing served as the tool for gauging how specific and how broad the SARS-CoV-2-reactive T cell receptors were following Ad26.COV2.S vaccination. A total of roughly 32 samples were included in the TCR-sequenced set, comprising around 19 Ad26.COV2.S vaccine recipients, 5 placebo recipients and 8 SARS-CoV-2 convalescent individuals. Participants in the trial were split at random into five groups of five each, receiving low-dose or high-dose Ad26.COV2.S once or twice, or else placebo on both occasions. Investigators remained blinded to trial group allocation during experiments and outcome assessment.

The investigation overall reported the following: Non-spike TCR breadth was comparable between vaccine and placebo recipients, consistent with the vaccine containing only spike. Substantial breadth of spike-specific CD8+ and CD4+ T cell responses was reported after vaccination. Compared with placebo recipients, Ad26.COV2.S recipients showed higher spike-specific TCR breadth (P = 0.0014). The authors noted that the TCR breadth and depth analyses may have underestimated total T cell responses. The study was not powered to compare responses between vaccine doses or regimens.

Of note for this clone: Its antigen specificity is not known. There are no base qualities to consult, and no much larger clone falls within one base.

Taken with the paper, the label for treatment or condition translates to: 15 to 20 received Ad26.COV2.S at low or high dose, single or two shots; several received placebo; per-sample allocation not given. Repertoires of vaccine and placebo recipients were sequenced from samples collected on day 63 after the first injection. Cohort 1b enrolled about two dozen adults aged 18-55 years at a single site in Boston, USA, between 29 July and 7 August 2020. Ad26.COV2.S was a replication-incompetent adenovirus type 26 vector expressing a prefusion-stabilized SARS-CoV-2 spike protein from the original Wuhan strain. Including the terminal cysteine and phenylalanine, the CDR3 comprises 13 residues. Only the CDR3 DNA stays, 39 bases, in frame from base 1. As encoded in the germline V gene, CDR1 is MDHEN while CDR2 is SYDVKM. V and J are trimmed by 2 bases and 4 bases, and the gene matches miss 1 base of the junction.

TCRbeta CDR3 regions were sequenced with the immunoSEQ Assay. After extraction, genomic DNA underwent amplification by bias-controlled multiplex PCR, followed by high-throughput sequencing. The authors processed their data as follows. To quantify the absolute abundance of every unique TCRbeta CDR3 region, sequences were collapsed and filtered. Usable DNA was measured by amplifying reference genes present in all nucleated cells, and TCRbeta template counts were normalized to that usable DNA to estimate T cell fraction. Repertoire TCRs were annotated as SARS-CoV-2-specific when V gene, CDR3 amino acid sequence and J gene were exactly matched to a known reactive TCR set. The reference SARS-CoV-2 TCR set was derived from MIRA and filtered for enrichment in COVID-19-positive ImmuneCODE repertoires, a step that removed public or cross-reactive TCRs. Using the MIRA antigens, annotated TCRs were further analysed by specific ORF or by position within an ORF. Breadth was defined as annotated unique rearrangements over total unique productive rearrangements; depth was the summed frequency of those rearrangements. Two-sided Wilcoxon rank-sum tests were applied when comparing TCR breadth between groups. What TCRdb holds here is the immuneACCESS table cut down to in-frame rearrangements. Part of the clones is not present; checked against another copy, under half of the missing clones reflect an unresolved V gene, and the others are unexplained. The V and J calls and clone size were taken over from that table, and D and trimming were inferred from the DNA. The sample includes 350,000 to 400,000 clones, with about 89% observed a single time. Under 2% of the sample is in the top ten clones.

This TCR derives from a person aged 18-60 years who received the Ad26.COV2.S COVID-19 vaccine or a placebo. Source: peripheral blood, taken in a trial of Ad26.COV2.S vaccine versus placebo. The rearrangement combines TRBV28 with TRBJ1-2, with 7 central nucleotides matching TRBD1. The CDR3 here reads CASSLGTAYGYTF. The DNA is TGTGCCAGCAGTTTAGGGACAGCCTATGGCTACACCTTC.